This TCR beta chain comes out of a study of blood T cell repertoires in COVID-19. Background on the study: The United States, Italy and Spain provided the acute and convalescent COVID-19 samples.

The CDR3 is 15 amino acids. The V gene's germline CDR1 is SGHNT and CDR2 YYREEE (reference sequence). J gave up 2 bases and V 4 bases, and 6 bases lay outside the gene matches. Original methodology: Using reference gene primer amplification, nucleated cell counts were estimated. Here immunoSEQ multiplex PCR was the method, and the copy in TCRdb shows in-frame clones only, minus some. That table is the source of V, J and clone size, and D and trimming were worked out from the DNA. The sample gives some 170,000 clones, roughly 90% of which show up once; approximately 1.4% is in the top ten. The chain carries TRBV5-4 and TRBJ2-1, with 7 bases fitting TRBD2. The specimen sequenced was peripheral blood. This TCR derives from a woman between 50 and 59 years old with acute or convalescent COVID-19. CDR3 sequence reads: CASSPPAGAYNEQFF. The CDR3 DNA reads as TGTGCCAGCAGCCCACCTGCGGGAGCCTACAATGAGCAGTTCTTC.